This note documents a single T cell receptor beta chain sequence. Participants' own reports of clinical history determined their cohort assignment. All recovered Cohort 3 donors got two negative PCRs, got clearance, or saw symptom resolution. Germline V gene lookup returns CDR1 LNHDA and CDR2 SQIVND (reference sequence). This CDR3 has 16 residues. Trimming took 3 bases from V and 0 from J, leaving 9 bases between them. These data belong to a study of blood T cell repertoires in COVID-19. Under the authors' procedure: Amplified reference gene primers provided the basis for estimating nucleated cell counts. Data came from immunoSEQ multiplex PCR; TCRdb stores just in-frame clones and leaves some out. V and J calls and clone size come straight from that table; D and trimming were deduced from the DNA. This sample carries some 240,000 clones, 80% to 85% of them seen once, and the ten largest clones take around 3.7%.

The material sequenced was PBMCs or T cells enriched from blood (not recorded which). The chain recombines TRBV19 with TRBJ2-6; D ambiguous. The clonotype was recovered from a man aged 45-65 years who had recovered from COVID-19. The CDR3, as DNA: TGTGCCAGTAGTATCGCGAGCTTCTCTGGGGCCAACGTCCTGACTTTC. It codes for CASSIASFSGANVLTF.